This T cell receptor beta chain stems from a study of identical twins. V was clipped by 5 bases and J by 4 bases, with 12 bases between them. CDR1 and CDR2 (germline): MNHEY, SMNVEV (reference sequence). The length of the CDR3 is 13 residues. One entry per CDR3 protein, called by TCRdb with MiXCR from the 5' RACE reads. This table holds some 630,000 distinct CDR3 sequences, roughly 6.6% found once. Points from the study as a whole: Out-of-frame alpha sequences common to twins were enriched for low generation probability.

Regarding this clonotype: The antigen is undetermined.

These data were also filed under a second study, of yellow fever vaccine responses in identical twins.

V usage is TRBV27 and J usage is TRBJ2-7; D uncertain. The sequence derives from a woman under 30 in good health. The sample comprised PBMCs. The CDR3 DNA reads as TGTGCCAGCAGTATAGGGCTCATGTACGAGCAGTACTTC. This translates into CASSIGLMYEQYF.